Each of the 27 T cell receptor beta chains below was sequenced from the same sample in a study of T-cell reconstitution after alpha-beta-depleted transplantation in children. A TCRbeta library incorporating unique molecular identifiers was prepared. TCRdb used MiXCR to reprocess the PCR reads, holding one entry per CDR3 protein. This table has approximately 1,000,000 distinct CDR3 sequences, about 31% appearing once. The sequences come from PBMCs, mostly from graft donor cells, collected 360 days after TCRalphabeta/CD19-depleted stem cell transplant. These receptors were obtained from a boy under two years old who had a stem cell transplant for SCID, so the T cells may come from the graft donor.

This clonotype was counted only a few times. The chain recombines TRBV6-1 with TRBJ2-2; 7 bases fit TRBD1. In germline, CDR1 is MNHNS, CDR2 SASEGT. V was pared by 7 bases and J by 5 bases, with 7 bases of the junction left unmatched. The CDR3 is 14 amino acids. CDR3 residues: CASKGAGWTGELFF. The CDR3 DNA reads as TGTGCCAGCAAGGGGGCCGGATGGACCGGGGAGCTGTTTTTT.

The V call is TRBV7-9, the J call TRBJ2-2; D gene uncertain. CDR1 and CDR2 (germline): SEHNR, FQNEAQ (reference sequence). The V end lost 5 bases, the J end lost 5 bases, and 9 bases lay between the germline ends. The CDR3 extends over 13 amino acids. CDR3 sequence reads: CASSSRRTGELFF. The CDR3 DNA sequence: TGTGCCAGCAGCAGCAGGCGTACCGGGGAGCTGTTTTTT.

This clonotype was seen a few times. This rearrangement joins TRBV5-1 to TRBJ2-7, with TRBD2 matching over 11 bases. V lost 4 bases and J lost 3; bases outside the gene matches: 9. CDR1 and CDR2 from the germline V gene are SGHRS and YFSETQ. The CDR3 sequence is 16 residues long. CDR3 in DNA: TGCGCCAGCAGCCTGGGACTAGCGGAATATTTCTACGAGCAGTACTTC. Its translation is CASSLGLAEYFYEQYF.

The rearrangement joins TRBV29-1 to TRBJ2-3; 11 bases match TRBD2. The CDR3 length is 17 residues. Germline values: CDR1 SQVTM, CDR2 ANQGSEA. The trim removed 0 bases at V and 1 base at J, leaving 6 bases unmatched. CDR3 sequence reads: CSVEDGSSGGRTDTQYF. CDR3 nucleotide sequence: TGCAGCGTTGAAGATGGGTCTAGCGGGGGGCGCACAGATACGCAGTATTTT.

V gene TRBV29-1 combines with J gene TRBJ2-1, with TRBD2 matching 14 bases. V was clipped by 4 bases and J by 2 bases; unmatched bases: 4. CDR1 and CDR2 (germline): SQVTM, ANQGSEA. The CDR3 has 16 residues. The DNA for the CDR3 is TGCAGCGTTGCGGGACTAGCGGGGGCCCCCTACAATGAGCAGTTCTTC. Translating it yields CSVAGLAGAPYNEQFF.

Only a few counts were recorded for this clonotype. J is TRBJ2-5 and V is TRBV6-2 or TRBV6-3, with 8 bases identical to TRBD1. V lost 5 bases and J lost 3; bases outside the gene matches: 5. CDR1 is MNHEY, CDR2 SVGEGT, per germline. The CDR3 extends over 14 amino acids. CDR3 coding DNA: TGTGCCAGCAGTCCGCTGACAGGGGAAGAGACCCAGTACTTC. Encoded protein: CASSPLTGEETQYF.

The chain couples TRBV20-1 to TRBJ2-2; 8 bases match TRBD1. This CDR3 is 15 amino acids long. V was pared by 6 bases and J by 3 bases, with 9 bases of the junction left unmatched. The germline CDR1 and CDR2 sequences are DFQATT and SNEGSKA (reference sequence). CDR3 sequence: CSASGQGGDTGELFF. CDR3 DNA sequence: TGCAGTGCATCCGGACAGGGTGGGGACACCGGGGAGCTGTTTTTT.

The chain has TRBV6-5 and TRBJ2-1, with a tentative D call TRBD2 (5 bases). The CDR3 extends over 15 amino acids. Germline V CDR1 and CDR2: MNHEY, SVGAGI. The V end was cut by 2 bases, the J end by 7 bases, with 15 bases between. Here the CDR3 reads CASSYMASLLNEQFF. In DNA form, the CDR3 reads TGTGCCAGCAGTTACATGGCTAGCTTGTTGAATGAGCAGTTCTTC.

In this sample, this clonotype turned up many times. V and J are TRBV20-1 and TRBJ1-5; 9 bases line up with TRBD1. This CDR3 contains 17 residues. CDR1 is DFQATT, CDR2 SNEGSKA, per germline (reference sequence). V shed 6 bases and J 1 base; nucleotides not matched to a gene: 13. Written as DNA, the CDR3 is TGCAGTGCCGGGATCATTCCGGGACAGGGAAGCAATCAGCCCCAGCATTTT. As protein: CSAGIIPGQGSNQPQHF.

The sample holds a few counts of this clonotype. The chain carries TRBV5-1 and TRBJ2-3; D call uncertain. CDR1 is SGHRS, CDR2 YFSETQ, per germline. V was shortened by 1 base and J by 0 bases, with 9 bases between the two germline ends. The CDR3 has 15 residues. As DNA, the CDR3 is TGCGCCAGCAGCTTGCCCTCATCTAGCACAGATACGCAGTATTTT. It codes for CASSLPSSSTDTQYF.

The rearrangement links TRBV4-1 to TRBJ2-3, with TRBD1 as a possible D gene (6 bases). Germline loops: CDR1 MGHRA, CDR2 YSYEKL. Trimming cost V 1 base and J 2 bases, with 10 bases left between them. This CDR3 spans 15 amino acids. CDR3 sequence: CASSQGNRDTDTQYF. The CDR3 DNA follows: TGCGCCAGCAGCCAAGGAAACAGGGACACAGATACGCAGTATTTT.

This clonotype was found a few times. The chain recombines TRBV7-9 with TRBJ2-1, with D unclear. V dropped 4 bases and J dropped 5 bases, with 18 bases sitting between them. The V gene's germline CDR1 is SEHNR and CDR2 FQNEAQ (reference sequence). The CDR3 runs 16 residues. In DNA form, the CDR3 reads TGTGCCAGCAGCTCTATGACCTTACCCCGGAACAATGAGCAGTTCTTC. As protein: CASSSMTLPRNNEQFF.

The rearrangement uses TRBV29-1 and TRBJ2-5, with 10 nucleotides matching TRBD1. The CDR3 spans 11 residues. Germline values: CDR1 SQVTM, CDR2 ANQGSEA. The ends lost 8 bases at V and 9 bases at J; junction bases unmatched: 6. CDR3 DNA sequence: TGCAGCTCACGACAGGGGGCGGCCCAGTACTTC. The encoded protein is CSSRQGAAQYF. Filled out from reference TRBV29-1 and TRBJ2-5, the complete variable domain reads SAVISQKPSRDICQRGTSLTIQCQVDSQVTMMFWYRQQPGQSLTLIATANQGSEATYESGFVIDKFPISRPNLTFSTLTVSNMSPEDSSIYLCSSRQGAAQYFGPGTRLLVL.

The J gene is TRBJ1-5, the V gene TRBV12-3 or TRBV12-4, with 7 bases lining up with TRBD1. V dropped 4 bases and J dropped 4; count of bases not matched to a gene: 10. The CDR3 extends over 16 amino acids. In nucleotides, the CDR3 is TGTGCCAGCAGTTCAGGGGGTGGGTTTGGGAATCAGCCCCAGCATTTT. Translating it yields CASSSGGGFGNQPQHF.

Concerning this clonotype: Just one base apart from a much larger clone, this may be a read error. The chain is built from TRBV6-5 and TRBJ2-7; a possible D gene is TRBD1 (6 bases). The CDR3 totals 11 residues. Trimming shortened V by 10 bases and J by 3 bases, and 10 bases separated the two germline ends. Germline-derived CDR1 and CDR2 are MNHEY and SVGAGI. CDR3 DNA: TGTGCCATCGGCAGGGGCTACGAGCAGTACTTC. This sequence encodes CAIGRGYEQYF.

The V and J genes are TRBV15 and TRBJ1-5; D possibly corresponds to TRBD1 (5 bases). This CDR3 is 17 amino acids long. Trimming shortened V by 3 bases and J by 0 bases, and 15 bases separated the two germline ends. The germline gives CDR1 LNHNV, CDR2 YYDKDF (reference sequence). The CDR3 loop is CATSSYGRGYSNQPQHF. DNA for the CDR3: TGTGCCACCAGCAGCTACGGGCGGGGGTATAGCAATCAGCCCCAGCATTTT.

This clonotype was observed once. The chain joins TRBV15 to TRBJ2-3; D unclear. The ends were cut back, 7 bases at V and 0 bases at J, with 8 bases in the middle. The germline gives CDR1 LNHNV, CDR2 YYDKDF (reference sequence). CDR3 length: 13 residues. DNA of the CDR3: TGTGCCACCACCAAGTCTAGCACAGATACGCAGTATTTT. Its translation: CATTKSSTDTQYF.

This clonotype was recorded a few times. The chain carries TRBV18 and TRBJ1-1; TRBD1 is a possible D gene (5 bases). CDR3 length: 14 residues. Trimming took off 3 bases at V and 4 bases at J, with 12 bases between the two ends. The germline CDR1 and CDR2 sequences are KGHSH and LQKENI. The CDR3 DNA is TGTGCCAGCTCACCTCGACAGCCGGGCACTGAAGCTTTCTTT. Encoded protein: CASSPRQPGTEAFF.

This clonotype has at least ten counts. CDR3 bases: TGCGCCAGCAGCTCAATTAAGACTAGTTATATAGATACGCAGTATTTT. It codes for CASSSIKTSYIDTQYF. V usage is TRBV5-1 and J usage is TRBJ2-3; possible D gene TRBD2, 6 bases. Per the germline V gene, CDR1 is SGHRS and CDR2 is YFSETQ. This CDR3 has 16 residues. With 3 bases removed from V and 5 bases from J, the gap between germline ends came to 19 bases.

V and J are TRBV28 and TRBJ2-3, with a possible D match to TRBD2 (5 bases). The CDR3 covers 15 residues. The germline V gene encodes CDR1 MDHEN and CDR2 SYDVKM. Trimming pared 4 bases from V and 4 bases from J, leaving 15 bases between. DNA for the CDR3: TGTGCCAGCAGTTCCCTGGGAGAGGGCTCAGATACGCAGTATTTT. This translates into CASSSLGEGSDTQYF.

In this sample, this clonotype turned up a few times. The chain carries TRBV10-3 and TRBJ2-1; D might be TRBD2 (6 bases). CDR1 ENHRY and CDR2 SYGVKD come from the germline V gene. Deletions cut 2 bases from V and 12 bases from J, with 11 bases between. CDR3 length: 12 amino acids. CDR3 sequence: CAISEGQGGQFF. As DNA, the CDR3 is TGTGCCATCAGTGAGGGGCAGGGAGGGCAGTTCTTC.

The chain combines TRBV6-5 with TRBJ1-2, with 9 positions matching TRBD1. Germline CDR1 and CDR2: MNHEY and SVGAGI. V shed 0 bases and J 5 bases; nucleotides not matched to a gene: 4. The CDR3 is 15 residues long. CDR3 in DNA: TGTGCCAGCAGTTACTCCGGGACAGGGTTTTATGGCTACACCTTC. Encoded protein: CASSYSGTGFYGYTF.

This chain uses TRBV27 with TRBJ2-7; a possible D gene is TRBD2 (6 bases). The CDR3 sequence is 14 residues long. Looked up from germline, CDR1 is MNHEY and CDR2 is SMNVEV (reference sequence). Trimming removed 4 bases at V and 2 bases at J, with 12 bases between. The CDR3 loop reads CASSWGDGAYEQYF. The CDR3 DNA is TGTGCCAGCAGTTGGGGGGACGGGGCCTACGAGCAGTACTTC.

The chain employs TRBV9 and TRBJ2-2; possible D gene TRBD1, 8 bases. V was cut by 4 bases and J by 6 bases, with 19 bases left in between. This CDR3 spans 16 amino acids. CDR1 and CDR2 (germline): SGDLS, YYNGEE. CDR3 sequence: CASSPLDRAGAGELFF. The DNA for the CDR3 is TGTGCCAGCAGCCCCTTGGACAGGGCGGGGGCCGGGGAGCTGTTTTTT. Variable domain in full (rest from reference TRBV9 and TRBJ2-2): DSGVTQTPKHLITATGQRVTLRCSPRSGDLSVYWYQQSLDQGLQFLIQYYNGEERAKGNILERFSAQQFPDLHSELNLSSLELGDSALYFCASSPLDRAGAGELFFGEGSRLTVL.

This chain connects TRBV2 to TRBJ2-1; D is possibly TRBD1 (5 bases). Per the germline V gene, CDR1 is SNHLY and CDR2 is FYNNEI. The CDR3 loop spans 18 amino acids. Trimming shortened V by 4 bases and J by 2 bases, and 21 bases separated the two germline ends. The CDR3 loop is CASSGAKGAYGAYNEQFF. DNA for the CDR3: TGTGCCAGCAGTGGGGCGAAAGGGGCCTACGGCGCCTACAATGAGCAGTTCTTC.

The chain combines TRBV11-2 with TRBJ2-2, with 7 bases lining up with TRBD2. Trimming removed 3 bases from V and 3 bases from J; junction bases left unmatched: 4. The CDR3 covers 15 residues. Germline values: CDR1 SGHAT, CDR2 FQNNGV. In DNA form, the CDR3 reads TGTGCCAGCAGCTTCGCGGGGGAGGACACCGGGGAGCTGTTTTTT. This sequence encodes CASSFAGEDTGELFF.

This clonotype was observed a handful of times. The rearrangement links TRBV7-8 to TRBJ2-1, with D uncertain. The ends were cut back, 2 bases at V and 11 bases at J, with 10 bases in the middle. The CDR3 covers 12 residues. Germline CDR1 SGHVS, CDR2 FQNEAQ. CDR3 DNA: TGTGCCAGCAGCTTAAAACTCAACCAGCAGTTCTTC. Amino acids: CASSLKLNQQFF. Full variable domain (outside the CDR3, taken from reference TRBV7-8 and TRBJ2-1): GAGVSQSPRYKVAKRGQDVALRCDPISGHVSLFWYQQALGQGPEFLTYFQNEAQLDKSGLPSDRFFAERPEGSVSTLKIQRTQQEDSAVYLCASSLKLNQQFFGPGTRLTVL.